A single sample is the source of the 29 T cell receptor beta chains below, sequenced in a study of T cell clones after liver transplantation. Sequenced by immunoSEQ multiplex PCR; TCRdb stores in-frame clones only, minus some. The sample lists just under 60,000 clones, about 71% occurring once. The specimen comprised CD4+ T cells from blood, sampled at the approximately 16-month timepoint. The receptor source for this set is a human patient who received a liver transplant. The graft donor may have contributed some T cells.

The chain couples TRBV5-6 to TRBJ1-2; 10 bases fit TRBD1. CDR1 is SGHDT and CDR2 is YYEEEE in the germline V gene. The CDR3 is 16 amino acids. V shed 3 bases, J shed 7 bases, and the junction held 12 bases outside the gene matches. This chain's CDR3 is CASSSTSGTGVFGYTF. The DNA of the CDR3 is TGTGCCAGCAGCTCCACCTCCGGGACAGGGGTTTTTGGCTACACCTTC.

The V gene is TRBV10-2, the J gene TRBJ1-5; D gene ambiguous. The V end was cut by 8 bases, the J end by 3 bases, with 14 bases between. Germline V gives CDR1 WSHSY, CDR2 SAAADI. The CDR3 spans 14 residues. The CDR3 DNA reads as TGCGCCAGCCCAGGTCCCCAGCCCAATCAGCCCCAGCATTTT. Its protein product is CASPGPQPNQPQHF.

The CDR3 region has the DNA TGTGCCAGCAGCTTAGATAGGTGGAACTATGGCTACACCTTC. Translating it yields CASSLDRWNYGYTF. The chain employs TRBV7-2 and TRBJ1-2; the D is unclear. CDR1 SGHTA and CDR2 FQGNSA come from the germline V gene. CDR3 length equals 14 residues. With 1 base removed from V and 2 bases from J, the gap between germline ends came to 8 bases.

CDR3 sequence reads: CAWSVLSGTGEETQYF. The CDR3 region has the DNA TGTGCCTGGAGTGTACTCTCCGGGACAGGGGAAGAGACCCAGTACTTC. The genes are TRBV30 and TRBJ2-5; TRBD1 aligns across 10 bases. Germline-derived CDR1 and CDR2 are GTSNPN and SVGIG (reference sequence). The CDR3 contains 16 residues. Losses at the gene ends were 0 bases for V and 3 bases for J; bases not matched to a gene: 7.

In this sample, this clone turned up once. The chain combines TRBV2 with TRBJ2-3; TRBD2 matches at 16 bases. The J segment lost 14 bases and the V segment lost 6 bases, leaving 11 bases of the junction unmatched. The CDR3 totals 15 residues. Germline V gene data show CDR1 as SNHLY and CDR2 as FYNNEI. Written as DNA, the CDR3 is TGTGCCAGCAGCGAAATCGGGACTAGCGGGAGGGCCACGTATTTT. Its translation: CASSEIGTSGRATYF.

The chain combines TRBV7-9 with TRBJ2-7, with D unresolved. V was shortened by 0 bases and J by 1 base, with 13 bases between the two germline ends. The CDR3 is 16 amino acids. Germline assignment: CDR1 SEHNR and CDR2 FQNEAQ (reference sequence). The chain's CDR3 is CASSLAFDGASYEQYF. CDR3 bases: TGTGCCAGCAGCTTAGCCTTTGACGGCGCATCCTACGAGCAGTACTTC.

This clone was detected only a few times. DNA of the CDR3: TGCGCCAGCAGCTTACAGGCAACAGGGGTGAACACTGAAGCTTTCTTT. It translates to CASSLQATGVNTEAFF. V usage is TRBV5-1 and J usage is TRBJ1-1, with TRBD1 matching 7 bases. V lost 2 bases and J lost 0; bases outside the gene matches: 7. CDR3 size: 16 residues. Germline V gene sequence: CDR1 SGHRS, CDR2 YFSETQ.

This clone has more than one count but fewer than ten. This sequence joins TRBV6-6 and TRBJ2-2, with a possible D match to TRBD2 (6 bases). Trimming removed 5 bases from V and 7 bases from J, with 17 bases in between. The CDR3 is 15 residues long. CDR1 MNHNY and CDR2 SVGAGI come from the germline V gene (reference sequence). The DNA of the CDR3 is TGTGCCAGCAGTCCCGCCACGGGGGAGGTCGGGGAGCTGTTTTTT. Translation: CASSPATGEVGELFF.

The CDR3 region has the DNA TGTGCCAGCAGCTTGACAGGGATTTTAACCGGGGAGCTGTTTTTT. Translated: CASSLTGILTGELFF. V and J are TRBV5-6 and TRBJ2-2, with D possibly matching TRBD1 (6 bases). The V gene lost 1 base and the J gene lost 5 bases, with 12 bases spanning the gap. The CDR3 is made up of 15 amino acids. Germline CDR1 SGHDT, CDR2 YYEEEE.

The CDR3 sequence is CASSLGTSGPYNEQFF. In nucleotides, the CDR3 is TGCGCCAGCAGCCTCGGGACTAGCGGGCCTTACAATGAGCAGTTCTTC. This chain uses TRBV5-1 with TRBJ2-1, with 12 bases matching TRBD2. V was clipped by 4 bases and J by 4 bases; unmatched bases: 6. The CDR3 is 16 residues long. Germline CDR1 reads SGHRS; CDR2 reads YFSETQ.

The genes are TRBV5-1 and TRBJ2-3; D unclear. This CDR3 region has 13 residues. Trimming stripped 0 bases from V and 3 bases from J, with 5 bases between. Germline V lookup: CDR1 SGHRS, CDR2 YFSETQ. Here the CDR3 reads CASSLGLTDTQYF. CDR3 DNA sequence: TGCGCCAGCAGCTTGGGTTTGACAGATACGCAGTATTTT.

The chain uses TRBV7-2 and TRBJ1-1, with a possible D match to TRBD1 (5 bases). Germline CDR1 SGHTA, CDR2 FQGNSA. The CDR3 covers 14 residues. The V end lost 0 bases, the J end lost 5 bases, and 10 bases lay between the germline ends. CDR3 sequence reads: CASSLAGRETEAFF. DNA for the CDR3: TGTGCCAGCAGCTTAGCAGGCAGGGAAACTGAAGCTTTCTTT.

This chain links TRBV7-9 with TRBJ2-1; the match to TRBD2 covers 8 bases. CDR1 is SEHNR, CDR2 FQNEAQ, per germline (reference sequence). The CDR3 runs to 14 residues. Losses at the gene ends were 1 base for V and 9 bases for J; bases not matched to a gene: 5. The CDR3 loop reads CASSLVSGKVEQFF. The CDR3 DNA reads TGTGCCAGCAGCTTAGTTAGCGGGAAGGTTGAGCAGTTCTTC.

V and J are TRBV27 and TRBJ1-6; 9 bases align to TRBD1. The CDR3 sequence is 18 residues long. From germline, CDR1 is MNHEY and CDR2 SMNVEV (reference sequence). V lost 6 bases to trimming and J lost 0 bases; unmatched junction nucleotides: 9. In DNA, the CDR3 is TGTGCCAGCAGCCCGGGACAGGGCGGGGGCTCCTATAATTCACCCCTCCACTTT. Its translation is CASSPGQGGGSYNSPLHF.

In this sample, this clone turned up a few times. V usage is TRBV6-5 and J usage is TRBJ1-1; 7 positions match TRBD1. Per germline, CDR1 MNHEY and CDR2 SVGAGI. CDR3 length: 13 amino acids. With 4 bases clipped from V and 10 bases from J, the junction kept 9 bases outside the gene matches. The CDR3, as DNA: TGTGCCAGCAGTTCCCGACAGGGTGGGGTAGCTTTCTTT. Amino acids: CASSSRQGGVAFF.

The CDR3 loop is CASSSTAGNTIYF. The CDR3 region has the DNA TGTGCCAGCAGCTCTACAGCTGGAAACACCATATATTTT. The chain has TRBV13 and TRBJ1-3; no clear D gene. Germline CDR1 is PRHDT and CDR2 is FYEKMQ (reference sequence). The V end lost 4 bases, the J end lost 2 bases, and 6 bases lay between the germline ends. The CDR3 runs to 13 residues.

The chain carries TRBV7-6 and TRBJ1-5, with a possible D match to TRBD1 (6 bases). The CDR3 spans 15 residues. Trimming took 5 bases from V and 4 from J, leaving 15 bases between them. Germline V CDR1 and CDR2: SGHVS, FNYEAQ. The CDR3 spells CASSQMTGLNQPQHF. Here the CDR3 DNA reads TGTGCCAGCAGCCAAATGACAGGTCTAAATCAGCCCCAGCATTTT.

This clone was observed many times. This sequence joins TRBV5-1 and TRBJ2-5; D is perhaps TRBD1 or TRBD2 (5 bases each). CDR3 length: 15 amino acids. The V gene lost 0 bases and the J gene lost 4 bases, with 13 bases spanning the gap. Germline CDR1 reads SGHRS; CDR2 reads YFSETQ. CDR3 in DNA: TGCGCCAGCAGCTTGGAGAGGGGCTCGGGAGAGACCCAGTACTTC. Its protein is CASSLERGSGETQYF.

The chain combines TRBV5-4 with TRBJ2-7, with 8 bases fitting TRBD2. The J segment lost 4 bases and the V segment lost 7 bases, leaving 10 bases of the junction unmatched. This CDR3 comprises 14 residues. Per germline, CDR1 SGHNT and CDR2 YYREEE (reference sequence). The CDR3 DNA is TGTGCCAGCCCTCCCTGGCGGGAGGAGTACGAGCAGTACGTC. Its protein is CASPPWREEYEQYV.

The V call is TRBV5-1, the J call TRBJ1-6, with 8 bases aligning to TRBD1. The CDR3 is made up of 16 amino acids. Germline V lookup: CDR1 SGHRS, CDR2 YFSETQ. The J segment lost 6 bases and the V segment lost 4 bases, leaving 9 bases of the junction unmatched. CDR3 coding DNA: TGCGCCAGCAGCCTCCTAGGACAGGGACTTAATTCACCCCTCCACTTT. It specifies CASSLLGQGLNSPLHF. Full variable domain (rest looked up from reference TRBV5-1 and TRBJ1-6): KAGVTQTPRYLIKTRGQQVTLSCSPISGHRSVSWYQQTPGQGLQFLFEYFSETQRNKGNFPGRFSGRQFSNSRSEMNVSTLELGDSALYLCASSLLGQGLNSPLHFGNGTRLTVT.

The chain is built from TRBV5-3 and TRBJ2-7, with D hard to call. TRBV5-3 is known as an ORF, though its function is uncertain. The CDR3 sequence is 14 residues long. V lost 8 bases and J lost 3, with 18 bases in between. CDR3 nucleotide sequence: TGTGCCAGCAGCCATCCCCAGGCCAGCTACGAGCAGTACTTC. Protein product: CASSHPQASYEQYF.

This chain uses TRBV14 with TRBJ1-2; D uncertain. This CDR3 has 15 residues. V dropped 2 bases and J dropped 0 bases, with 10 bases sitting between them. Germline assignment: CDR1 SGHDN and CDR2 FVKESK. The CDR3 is CASSQFHSSNYGYTF. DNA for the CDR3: TGTGCCAGCAGCCAATTTCACAGTTCTAACTATGGCTACACCTTC.

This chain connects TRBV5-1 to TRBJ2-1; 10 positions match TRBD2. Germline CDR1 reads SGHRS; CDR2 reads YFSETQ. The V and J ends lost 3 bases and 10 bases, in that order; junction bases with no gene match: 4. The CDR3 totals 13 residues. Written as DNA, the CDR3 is TGCGCCAGCAGCTCCACACTAGCGGGGGAGCAGTTCTTC. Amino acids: CASSSTLAGEQFF.

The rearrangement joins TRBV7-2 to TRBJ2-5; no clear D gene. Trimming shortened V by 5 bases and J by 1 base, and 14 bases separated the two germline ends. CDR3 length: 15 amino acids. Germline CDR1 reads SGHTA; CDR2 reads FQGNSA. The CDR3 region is CASSAALRLQETQYF. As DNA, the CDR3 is TGTGCCAGCAGCGCCGCTCTTCGGCTCCAAGAGACCCAGTACTTC.

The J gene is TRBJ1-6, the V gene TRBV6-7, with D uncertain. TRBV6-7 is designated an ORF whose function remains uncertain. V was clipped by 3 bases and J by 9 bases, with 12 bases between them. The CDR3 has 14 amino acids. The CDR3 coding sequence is TGTGCCAGCAGTTATCGGGGTGCTGGTTCACCCCTCCACTTT. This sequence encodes CASSYRGAGSPLHF.

The CDR3 nucleotides are TGTGCCAGTAGTATCAGGGGGGGAGTTTCAGATACGCAGTATTTT. Its protein is CASSIRGGVSDTQYF. The chain links TRBV19 to TRBJ2-3; D tentatively fits TRBD1 or TRBD2 (7 bases each). This CDR3 has 15 residues. V lost 3 bases, J lost 4 bases, and 14 bases lay in between. Germline V gene sequence: CDR1 LNHDA, CDR2 SQIVND (reference sequence).

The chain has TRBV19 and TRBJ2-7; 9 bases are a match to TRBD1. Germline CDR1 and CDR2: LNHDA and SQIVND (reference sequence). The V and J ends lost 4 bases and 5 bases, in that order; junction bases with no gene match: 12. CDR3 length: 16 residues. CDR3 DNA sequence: TGTGCCAGTAGTAGGGGGACAGGGAATGTGATGGACGAGCAGTACTTC. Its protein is CASSRGTGNVMDEQYF.

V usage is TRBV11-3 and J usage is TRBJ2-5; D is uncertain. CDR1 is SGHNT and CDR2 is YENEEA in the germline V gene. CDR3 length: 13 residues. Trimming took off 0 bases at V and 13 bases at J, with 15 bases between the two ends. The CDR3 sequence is CASSLDPVGIRYF. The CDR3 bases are TGTGCCAGCAGCTTAGACCCCGTGGGGATTCGGTACTTC.

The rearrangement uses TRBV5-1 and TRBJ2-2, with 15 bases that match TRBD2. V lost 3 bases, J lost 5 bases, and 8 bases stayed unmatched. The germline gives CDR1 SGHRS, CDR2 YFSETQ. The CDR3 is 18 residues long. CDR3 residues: CASSSGLAGGPRTGELFF. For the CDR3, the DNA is TGCGCCAGCAGCTCCGGACTAGCGGGGGGGCCGCGGACCGGGGAGCTGTTTTTT. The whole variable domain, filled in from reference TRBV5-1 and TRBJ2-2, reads KAGVTQTPRYLIKTRGQQVTLSCSPISGHRSVSWYQQTPGQGLQFLFEYFSETQRNKGNFPGRFSGRQFSNSRSEMNVSTLELGDSALYLCASSSGLAGGPRTGELFFGEGSRLTVL.